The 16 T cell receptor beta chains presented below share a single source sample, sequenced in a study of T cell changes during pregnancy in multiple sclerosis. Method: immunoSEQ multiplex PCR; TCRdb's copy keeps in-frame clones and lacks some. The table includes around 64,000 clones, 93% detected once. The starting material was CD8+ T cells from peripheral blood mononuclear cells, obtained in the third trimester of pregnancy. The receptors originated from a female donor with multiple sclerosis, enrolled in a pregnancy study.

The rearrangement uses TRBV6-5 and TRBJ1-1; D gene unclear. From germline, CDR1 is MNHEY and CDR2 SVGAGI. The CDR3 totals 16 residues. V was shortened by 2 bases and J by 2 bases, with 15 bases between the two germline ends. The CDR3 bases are TGTGCCAGCAGTTACGGTCAGGCCTCTATCAACACTGAAGCTTTCTTT. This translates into CASSYGQASINTEAFF.

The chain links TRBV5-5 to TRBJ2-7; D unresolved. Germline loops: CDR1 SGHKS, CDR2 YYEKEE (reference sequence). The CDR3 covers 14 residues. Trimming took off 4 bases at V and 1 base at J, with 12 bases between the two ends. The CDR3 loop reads CASSPEDSSYEQYF. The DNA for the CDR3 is TGTGCCAGCAGCCCGGAAGACTCGTCCTACGAGCAGTACTTC. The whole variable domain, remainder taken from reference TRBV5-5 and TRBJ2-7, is DAGVTQSPTHLIKTRGQQVTLRCSPISGHKSVSWYQQVLGQGPQFIFQYYEKEERGRGNFPDRFSARQFPNYSSELNVNALLLGDSALYLCASSPEDSSYEQYFGPGTRLTVT.

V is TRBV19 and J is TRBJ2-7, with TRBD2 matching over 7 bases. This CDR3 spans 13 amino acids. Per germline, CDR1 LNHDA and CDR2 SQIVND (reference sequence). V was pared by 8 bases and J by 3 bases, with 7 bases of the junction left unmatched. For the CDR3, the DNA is TGTGCCAGTTCCACCTCTAGCGGCTACGAGCAGTACTTC. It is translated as CASSTSSGYEQYF.

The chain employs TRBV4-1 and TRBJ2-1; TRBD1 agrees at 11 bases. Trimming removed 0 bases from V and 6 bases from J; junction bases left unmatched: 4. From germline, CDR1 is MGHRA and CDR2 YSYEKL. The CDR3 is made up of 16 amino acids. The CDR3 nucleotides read TGCGCCAGCAGCCAAGATTCTGGGACAGGGGGCAATGAGCAGTTCTTC. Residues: CASSQDSGTGGNEQFF.

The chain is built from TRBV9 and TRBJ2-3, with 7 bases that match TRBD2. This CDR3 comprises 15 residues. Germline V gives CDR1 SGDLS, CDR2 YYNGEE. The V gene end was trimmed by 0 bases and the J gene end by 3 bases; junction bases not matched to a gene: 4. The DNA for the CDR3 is TGTGCCAGCAGCGTAGGCCTAGCGGTGACAGATACGCAGTATTTT. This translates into CASSVGLAVTDTQYF.

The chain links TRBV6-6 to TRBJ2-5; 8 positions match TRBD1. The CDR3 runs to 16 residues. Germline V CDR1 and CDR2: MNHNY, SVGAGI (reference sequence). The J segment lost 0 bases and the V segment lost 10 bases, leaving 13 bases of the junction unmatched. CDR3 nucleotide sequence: TGTGCCACCATTTCTCTCGGGACAGGACACCAAGAGACCCAGTACTTC. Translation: CATISLGTGHQETQYF.

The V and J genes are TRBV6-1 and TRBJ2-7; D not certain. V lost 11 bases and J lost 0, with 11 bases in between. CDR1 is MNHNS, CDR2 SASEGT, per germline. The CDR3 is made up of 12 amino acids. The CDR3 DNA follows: TGTGCCCTGGCCAACAGCTCCTACGAGCAGTACTTC. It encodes CALANSSYEQYF.

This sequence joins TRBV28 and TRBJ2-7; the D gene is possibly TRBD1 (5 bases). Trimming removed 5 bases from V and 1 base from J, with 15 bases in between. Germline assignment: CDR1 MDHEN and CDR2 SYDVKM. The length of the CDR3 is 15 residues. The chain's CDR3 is CASSQLPQGSYEQYF. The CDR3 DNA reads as TGTGCCAGCAGTCAGCTCCCCCAGGGATCCTACGAGCAGTACTTC.

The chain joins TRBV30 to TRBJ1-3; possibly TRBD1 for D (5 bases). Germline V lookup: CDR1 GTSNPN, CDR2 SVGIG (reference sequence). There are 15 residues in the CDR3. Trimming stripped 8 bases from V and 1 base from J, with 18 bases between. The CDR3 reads CAATGGQGSGNTIYF. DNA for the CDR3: TGTGCCGCCACCGGTGGGCAGGGATCTGGAAACACCATATATTTT.

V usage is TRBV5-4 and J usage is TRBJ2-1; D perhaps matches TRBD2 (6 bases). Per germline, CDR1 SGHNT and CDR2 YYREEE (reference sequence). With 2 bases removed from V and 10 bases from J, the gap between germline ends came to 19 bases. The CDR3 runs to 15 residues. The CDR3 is CASSFRTKRGDEQFF. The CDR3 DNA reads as TGTGCCAGCAGCTTCCGGACTAAAAGGGGAGACGAGCAGTTCTTC.

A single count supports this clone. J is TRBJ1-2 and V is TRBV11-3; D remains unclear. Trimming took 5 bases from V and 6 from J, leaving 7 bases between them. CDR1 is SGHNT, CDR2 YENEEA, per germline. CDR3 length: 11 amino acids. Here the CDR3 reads CASSPEDGYTF. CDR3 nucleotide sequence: TGTGCCAGCAGCCCGGAGGATGGCTACACCTTC. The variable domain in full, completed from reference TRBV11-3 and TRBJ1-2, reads EAGVVQSPRYKIIEKKQPVAFWCNPISGHNTLYWYLQNLGQGPELLIRYENEEAVDDSQLPKDRFSAERLKGVDSTLKIQPAELGDSAVYLCASSPEDGYTFGSGTRLTVV.

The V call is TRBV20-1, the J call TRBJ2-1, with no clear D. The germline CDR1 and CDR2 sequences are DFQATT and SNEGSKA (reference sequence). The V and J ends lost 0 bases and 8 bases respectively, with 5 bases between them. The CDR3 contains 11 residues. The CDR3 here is CSARDGYEQFF. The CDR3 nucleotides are TGCAGTGCTAGAGATGGCTATGAGCAGTTCTTC.

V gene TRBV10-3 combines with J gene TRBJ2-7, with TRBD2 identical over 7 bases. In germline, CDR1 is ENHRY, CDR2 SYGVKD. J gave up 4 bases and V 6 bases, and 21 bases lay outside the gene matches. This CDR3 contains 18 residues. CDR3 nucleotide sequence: TGTGCCATCAGCGGGTGGAGGGATGGGGCGGGAGTAGGGTACGAGCAGTACTTC. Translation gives CAISGWRDGAGVGYEQYF.

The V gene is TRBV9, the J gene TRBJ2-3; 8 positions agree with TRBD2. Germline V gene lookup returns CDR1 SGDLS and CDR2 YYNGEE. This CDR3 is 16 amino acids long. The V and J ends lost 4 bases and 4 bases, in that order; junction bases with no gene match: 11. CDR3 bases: TGTGCCAGCAGCCCCATAGCGGGACCCTCCCCAGATACGCAGTATTTT. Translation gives CASSPIAGPSPDTQYF.

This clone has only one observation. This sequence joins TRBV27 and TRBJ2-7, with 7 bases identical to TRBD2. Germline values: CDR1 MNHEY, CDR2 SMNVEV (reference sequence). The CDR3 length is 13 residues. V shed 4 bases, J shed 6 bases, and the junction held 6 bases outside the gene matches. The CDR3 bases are TGTGCCAGCAGTTATGGGGGGGGAAGCGAGCAGTACTTC. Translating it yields CASSYGGGSEQYF.

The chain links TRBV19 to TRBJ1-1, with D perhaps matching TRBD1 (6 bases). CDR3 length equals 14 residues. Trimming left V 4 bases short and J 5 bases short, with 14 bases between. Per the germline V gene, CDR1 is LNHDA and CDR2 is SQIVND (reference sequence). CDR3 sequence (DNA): TGTGCCAGTAGTAAACAGGGAGGGGGAACTGAAGCTTTCTTT. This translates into CASSKQGGGTEAFF. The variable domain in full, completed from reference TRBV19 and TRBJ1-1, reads DGGITQSPKYLFRKEGQNVTLSCEQNLNHDAMYWYRQDPGQGLRLIYYSQIVNDFQKGDIAEGYSVSREKKESFPLTVTSAQKNPTAFYLCASSKQGGGTEAFFGQGTRLTVV.